Below are 29 T cell receptor beta chains sequenced from a single sample in a study of shared clonotypes between healthy human individuals. Sequencing used immunoSEQ multiplex PCR; TCRdb keeps in-frame clones, though not all of them. This sample has some 2.3 million clones, with 85% to 95% found just once. The specimen was naive CD4+ T cells from PBMCs. Subset: CD45RA+ positively selected. The receptors shown here come from a man younger than 30 in good health. Some clones in this sample may be carry-over from other donors' samples.

This chain links TRBV5-1 with TRBJ2-7; D not certain. Between the trimmed V and J ends, which lost 2 bases and 0 bases, there was a span of 9 bases. The CDR3 is 14 residues long. Germline CDR1 reads SGHRS; CDR2 reads YFSETQ. The CDR3 protein is CASSFQGRSYEQYF. The CDR3 DNA is TGCGCCAGCAGCTTCCAAGGGCGCTCCTACGAGCAGTACTTC.

The chain uses TRBV6-6 and TRBJ2-2; the match to TRBD1 covers 8 bases. V trimming: 9 bases; J trimming: 1 base; junction bases outside the gene matches: 4. The V gene's germline CDR1 is MNHNY and CDR2 SVGAGI (reference sequence). The CDR3 is 14 amino acids. DNA of the CDR3: TGTGCCAGTATCGGGACAGGGAACACCGGGGAGCTGTTTTTT. Translated, it gives CASIGTGNTGELFF.

Concerning this clone: The same CDR3 is also encoded by other DNA sequences in this sample. The chain combines TRBV2 with TRBJ2-2; D is uncertain. Germline assignment: CDR1 SNHLY and CDR2 FYNNEI. Trimming removed 3 bases from V and 7 bases from J, with 6 bases in between. The CDR3 has 12 residues. CDR3 nucleotide sequence: TGTGCCAGCAGTGAGAGGAGCGGGGAGCTGTTTTTT. Amino acid sequence: CASSERSGELFF.

Note on this clone: Other DNA variants within this sample encode the same CDR3. The chain employs TRBV7-9 and TRBJ2-1, with D possibly being TRBD1 (5 bases). The V gene's germline CDR1 is SEHNR and CDR2 FQNEAQ (reference sequence). The length of the CDR3 is 14 residues. The germline V and J ends were trimmed by 0 bases and 4 bases, with 7 bases remaining between them. The CDR3 nucleotides are TGTGCCAGCAGCTTAGCCTCAGGGTACAATGAGCAGTTCTTC. Encoded protein: CASSLASGYNEQFF.

V and J are TRBV28 and TRBJ1-1; D call uncertain. The CDR3 spans 15 residues. V gave up 7 bases and J gave up 0 bases, with 15 bases separating them. Germline V gene data show CDR1 as MDHEN and CDR2 as SYDVKM. The CDR3 DNA follows: TGTGCCAGCATGCCCCCCGGGAGCATGAACACTGAAGCTTTCTTT. This translates into CASMPPGSMNTEAFF.

The chain combines TRBV6-1 with TRBJ2-2; TRBD1 or TRBD2 may be the D gene (5 bases each). Germline lookup yields CDR1 MNHNS and CDR2 SASEGT. CDR3 length: 14 residues. V shed 6 bases and J shed 6 bases, with 14 bases lying between them. CDR3 sequence reads: CASRRAGYAGELFF. DNA of the CDR3: TGTGCCAGCAGGAGGGCAGGGTATGCCGGGGAGCTGTTTTTT.

The rearrangement links TRBV27 to TRBJ1-1, with a weak D call TRBD1 (5 bases). In germline, CDR1 is MNHEY, CDR2 SMNVEV (reference sequence). V was trimmed by 2 bases and J by 6 bases, leaving 13 bases between them. CDR3 size: 14 residues. This chain's CDR3 is CASSLRAQVPEAFF. The CDR3 DNA is TGTGCCAGCAGTTTACGGGCACAGGTCCCTGAAGCTTTCTTT.

This clone appeared a single time. This sequence joins TRBV7-8 and TRBJ2-7; 7 positions agree with TRBD1. This CDR3 spans 18 amino acids. Germline V lookup: CDR1 SGHVS, CDR2 FQNEAQ. The V segment lost 3 bases and the J segment 2 bases; nucleotides outside the gene matches: 16. This chain's CDR3 is CASSFFTWTGEEPYEQYF. CDR3 in DNA: TGTGCCAGCAGCTTTTTTACCTGGACAGGAGAAGAGCCCTACGAGCAGTACTTC.

Notes on this clone: The same CDR3 is also encoded by other DNA sequences in this sample. This chain connects TRBV11-3 to TRBJ2-7; 7 nucleotides match TRBD2. Germline trimming cut 3 bases from V and 0 bases from J; bases unmatched to any gene: 2. This CDR3 has 14 amino acids. Per germline, CDR1 SGHNT and CDR2 YENEEA. CDR3 sequence (DNA): TGTGCCAGCAGCTTGGGCGGGGGCTCCTACGAGCAGTACTTC. Protein product: CASSLGGGSYEQYF.

V usage is TRBV19 and J usage is TRBJ2-7, with D possibly being TRBD1 (7 bases). Trimming cost V 3 bases and J 3 bases, with 12 bases left between them. CDR3 length: 14 residues. Germline CDR1 reads LNHDA; CDR2 reads SQIVND (reference sequence). The CDR3 nucleotides read TGTGCCAGTAGTATGGGGGGACAGTTCTACGAGCAGTACTTC. This codes for CASSMGGQFYEQYF.

The rearrangement joins TRBV5-1 to TRBJ2-3; TRBD2 matches 10 bases. The CDR3 is 13 residues long. V shed 5 bases and J 6 bases; nucleotides not matched to a gene: 3. CDR1 and CDR2 (germline): SGHRS, YFSETQ. CDR3 loop: CASRPLAGDTQYF. CDR3 nucleotides: TGCGCCAGCAGGCCACTAGCGGGGGATACGCAGTATTTT. The complete variable domain, with remaining parts taken from reference TRBV5-1 and TRBJ2-3, reads KAGVTQTPRYLIKTRGQQVTLSCSPISGHRSVSWYQQTPGQGLQFLFEYFSETQRNKGNFPGRFSGRQFSNSRSEMNVSTLELGDSALYLCASRPLAGDTQYFGPGTRLTVL.

V usage is TRBV18 and J usage is TRBJ2-1, with D unresolved. Germline CDR1 reads KGHSH; CDR2 reads LQKENI. CDR3 size: 13 residues. Trimming stripped 3 bases from V and 10 bases from J, with 13 bases between. The CDR3 sequence: CASSPLYGTEQFF. The CDR3 nucleotides read TGTGCCAGCTCACCGTTGTACGGTACGGAGCAGTTCTTC.

The chain links TRBV7-8 to TRBJ1-3; D is unresolved. CDR1 SGHVS and CDR2 FQNEAQ come from the germline V gene. This CDR3 spans 14 amino acids. Trimming cost V 1 base and J 3 bases, with 7 bases left between them. The CDR3 nucleotides read TGTGCCAGCAGCTTAGTGAGTTATGGAAACACCATATATTTT. This codes for CASSLVSYGNTIYF.

The chain carries TRBV6-1 and TRBJ1-2, with 8 bases that match TRBD1. The CDR3 totals 17 residues. With 3 bases clipped from V and 3 bases from J, the junction kept 12 bases outside the gene matches. Germline assignment: CDR1 MNHNS and CDR2 SASEGT. The CDR3 here is CASSERSGTGLDYGYTF. CDR3 in DNA: TGTGCCAGCAGTGAGAGATCAGGGACAGGCCTGGACTATGGCTACACCTTC.

J is TRBJ2-1 and V is TRBV25-1; 9 nucleotides align to TRBD1. Germline CDR1 and CDR2: MGHDK and SYGVNS. V shed 6 bases, J shed 4 bases, and the junction held 4 bases outside the gene matches. The CDR3 loop spans 14 amino acids. The CDR3 region has the DNA TGTGCCAGCAGAGGGGACAGGGAATACAATGAGCAGTTCTTC. Translated: CASRGDREYNEQFF.

The V gene is TRBV19, the J gene TRBJ1-3; D unresolved. V shed 5 bases and J shed 0 bases, with 11 bases lying between them. Germline CDR1 is LNHDA and CDR2 is SQIVND (reference sequence). CDR3 length: 15 amino acids. The CDR3 nucleotides are TGTGCCAGTAGTCGGGCTCTCAGCTCTGGAAACACCATATATTTT. Residues: CASSRALSSGNTIYF.

The V call is TRBV7-2, the J call TRBJ2-3; 12 positions agree with TRBD2. The CDR3 covers 15 residues. Germline V gene lookup returns CDR1 SGHTA and CDR2 FQGNSA. V was pared by 3 bases and J by 10 bases, with 8 bases of the junction left unmatched. CDR3 amino acids: CASSFRLAGDSAQYF. DNA of the CDR3: TGTGCCAGCAGCTTTAGACTAGCGGGGGATTCGGCGCAGTATTTT.

The chain combines TRBV5-1 with TRBJ1-1; maybe TRBD1 (5 bases). The germline V gene has CDR1 SGHRS and CDR2 YFSETQ. Between the trimmed V and J ends, which lost 4 bases and 0 bases, there was a span of 16 bases. The CDR3 runs 16 residues. DNA of the CDR3: TGCGCCAGCAGCCAAGGCAGGGAGACCATGAACACTGAAGCTTTCTTT. This sequence encodes CASSQGRETMNTEAFF.

J is TRBJ1-1 and V is TRBV11-3; D ambiguous. The germline V and J ends were trimmed by 3 bases and 3 bases, with 11 bases remaining between them. This CDR3 contains 14 residues. Germline-derived CDR1 and CDR2 are SGHNT and YENEEA. The CDR3 region is CASSLGRSDTEAFF. CDR3 sequence (DNA): TGTGCCAGCAGCTTGGGCAGGTCGGACACTGAAGCTTTCTTT.

The chain recombines TRBV28 with TRBJ2-5; D possibly corresponds to TRBD1 (6 bases). The CDR3 totals 15 residues. Trimming pared 3 bases from V and 2 bases from J, leaving 13 bases between. Germline V gene lookup returns CDR1 MDHEN and CDR2 SYDVKM. Here the CDR3 reads CASSFDRRTQETQYF. For the CDR3, the DNA is TGTGCCAGCAGTTTCGACAGGCGGACACAAGAGACCCAGTACTTC.

CDR3 residues: CASRGQRANTGELFF. The CDR3 nucleotides read TGTGCCAGCCGTGGACAGCGAGCGAACACCGGGGAGCTGTTTTTT. V usage is TRBV6-6 and J usage is TRBJ2-2; tentatively, D is TRBD1 (6 bases). The CDR3 consists of 15 residues. CDR1 and CDR2 from the germline V gene are MNHNY and SVGAGI (reference sequence). The germline V and J ends were trimmed by 8 bases and 0 bases, with 13 bases remaining between them.

The chain uses TRBV5-1 and TRBJ1-1, with D perhaps matching TRBD1 (5 bases). CDR3 length equals 14 residues. CDR1 SGHRS and CDR2 YFSETQ come from the germline V gene. V was trimmed by 4 bases and J by 0 bases, leaving 10 bases between them. CDR3 bases: TGCGCCAGCAGCCAACAGGCGATGAACACTGAAGCTTTCTTT. This translates into CASSQQAMNTEAFF.

The chain joins TRBV28 to TRBJ1-2; a possible D gene is TRBD1 (6 bases). Germline V gene data show CDR1 as MDHEN and CDR2 as SYDVKM. The V end lost 4 bases, the J end lost 4 bases, and 16 bases lay between the germline ends. This CDR3 comprises 15 residues. The CDR3 spells CASSSTGKGAYGYTF. CDR3 in DNA: TGTGCCAGCAGTTCAACAGGGAAAGGAGCCTATGGCTACACCTTC.

This chain links TRBV19 with TRBJ1-4; D is ambiguous. The germline V gene has CDR1 LNHDA and CDR2 SQIVND (reference sequence). The CDR3 spans 13 residues. Trimming shortened V by 1 base and J by 5 bases, and 5 bases separated the two germline ends. This CDR3 is CASSIGPNEKLFF. The CDR3 DNA is TGTGCCAGTAGTATAGGTCCAAATGAAAAACTGTTTTTT.

This chain connects TRBV4-1 to TRBJ1-1; no definite D call. Trimming took 3 bases from V and 0 from J, leaving 11 bases between them. CDR3 size: 15 residues. CDR1 and CDR2 (germline): MGHRA, YSYEKL. The CDR3 protein is CASSHRMTVNTEAFF. The CDR3 bases are TGCGCCAGCAGCCACCGGATGACGGTGAACACTGAAGCTTTCTTT.

The chain is built from TRBV9 and TRBJ2-3; no firm D call. V was trimmed by 3 bases and J by 1 base, leaving 12 bases between them. The CDR3 consists of 15 residues. Germline V lookup: CDR1 SGDLS, CDR2 YYNGEE. In DNA, the CDR3 is TGTGCCAGCAGCGGTGACTGGGCCCGCACAGATACGCAGTATTTT. Protein: CASSGDWARTDTQYF.

The rearrangement joins TRBV7-2 to TRBJ2-6; D uncertain. Germline lookup yields CDR1 SGHTA and CDR2 FQGNSA. Trimming pared 1 base from V and 3 bases from J, leaving 7 bases between. The CDR3 sequence is 15 residues long. The CDR3 here is CASSLEGYGANVLTF. The CDR3 nucleotides read TGTGCCAGCAGCTTAGAGGGATATGGGGCCAACGTCCTGACTTTC.

This chain connects TRBV29-1 to TRBJ2-5, with TRBD2 matching over 10 bases. Germline V gives CDR1 SQVTM, CDR2 ANQGSEA. The V gene end was trimmed by 4 bases and the J gene end by 5 bases; junction bases not matched to a gene: 13. There are 16 residues in the CDR3. This chain's CDR3 is CSVGGTSERGVETQYF. CDR3 nucleotides: TGCAGCGTTGGCGGGACTAGCGAGAGGGGGGTTGAGACCCAGTACTTC.

The chain combines TRBV28 with TRBJ1-2, with a possible D match to TRBD1 (6 bases). The CDR3 covers 15 residues. V lost 5 bases and J 0 bases, leaving 13 bases between the germline ends. CDR1 is MDHEN and CDR2 is SYDVKM in the germline V gene. The CDR3 coding sequence is TGTGCCAGCAGTCTGTCGGGGGCCACTAACTATGGCTACACCTTC. Protein product: CASSLSGATNYGYTF.